Sequencing of this T cell receptor (beta chain) was carried out in a study of low-dose radiotherapy and immunotherapy resistance in tumors. Germline lookup yields CDR1 MNHEY and CDR2 SVGEGT. The CDR3 runs to 13 residues. Deletions cut 5 bases from V and 6 bases from J, with 14 bases between. This clonotype was picked up many times. Both a constant-region primer and a V-primer adapter served to amplify TCRs across 20 to 25 PCR cycles. In TCRdb, the reads were re-called with MiXCR into one record per CDR3 protein. The table includes about 50,000 distinct CDR3 sequences, about 10% detected once. Time point of the sample: before trial treatment.

The clonotype originates from a female donor with ovarian cancer. Source: PBMCs, taken before treatment. This chain uses TRBV6-2 or TRBV6-3 with TRBJ2-7; tentatively, D is TRBD2 (5 bases). CDR3 protein: CASSGPLDSEQYF. The CDR3 DNA reads as TGTGCCAGCAGTGGACCACTAGATTCCGAGCAGTACTTC.